Listed below are T cell receptor beta chains from one sample, sequenced in a study of blood T cell repertoires in COVID-19. This table comes from immunoSEQ multiplex PCR, and its TCRdb copy is limited to in-frame clones, with some not included. The table has roughly 210,000 clones, roughly 87% seen once; the top ten hold 7% to 8.5%. The material sequenced was PBMCs or T cells enriched from blood (not recorded which). Receptor source: a young man in a cohort exposed to, infected with or recovered from COVID-19 (not recorded which). Both conserved end residues are part of each CDR3. Each record gives: J gene, clone size, CDR3 length, V gene, D gene, CDR3 DNA, CDR3 protein. The D gene is left open where the match is weak. The size of a clone is reported for some rows only, either as once, few or many, or as a class for expanded clones.

>TRBJ1-2|NA|15|TRBV6-5|TRBD1
TGTGCCAGCAGTAGAGGACAGGGGGCGATCGCTGGCTACACCTTC
CASSRGQGAIAGYTF
>TRBJ2-7|NA|13|TRBV7-9|TRBD1
TGTGCCAGCAGCGCCGCCGCGAGACAGGGGCAGTACTTC
CASSAAARQGQYF
>TRBJ2-7|NA|16|TRBV6-5|TRBD2
TGTGCCAGCAGTTACTCGTACGATGGGAGGGCCCTCGGGCAGTACTTC
CASSYSYDGRALGQYF
>TRBJ2-3|once|17|TRBV3-1/TRBV3-2|TRBD1
TGTGCCAGCAGCCCTTCGACAGGGACGATCAGCACAGATACGCAGTATTTT
CASSPSTGTISTDTQYF
>TRBJ2-5|once|17|TRBV28|TRBD1
TGTGCCAGCAGTTTACGATCCACAGGGGGCGTTTTTGGGACCCAGTACTTC
CASSLRSTGGVFGTQYF
>TRBJ2-1|NA|13|TRBV5-4|NA
TGTGCCGTTAGGGGCAGGGGAGTTGATGAGCAGTTCTTC
CAVRGRGVDEQFF
>TRBJ1-2|NA|13|TRBV5-1|NA
TGCGCCAGCAGCTGGGCCACGGACAATGGCTACACCTTC
CASSWATDNGYTF
>TRBJ1-1|NA|11|TRBV20-1|NA
TGCAGTGTAGTTGTGAACACTGAAGCTTTCTTT
CSVVVNTEAFF
>TRBJ2-1|NA|15|TRBV7-3|NA
TGTGCCAGCAGCCCAATCCCTAGCTCCTACAATGAGCAGTTCTTC
CASSPIPSSYNEQFF
>TRBJ2-3|NA|15|TRBV9|NA
TGTGCCAGCAGCGGGCGGGGTGACGGAACAGATACGCAGTATTTT
CASSGRGDGTDTQYF
>TRBJ2-5|NA|17|TRBV4-3|NA
TGCGCCAGCAGCCAAGCTCTCTTTTTGAGGGACCAAGAGACCCAGTACTTC
CASSQALFLRDQETQYF
>TRBJ2-7|NA|15|TRBV7-2|TRBD1
TGTGCCAGCAGCTTAAGTCAGGGGGCTATCTACGAGCAGTACTTC
CASSLSQGAIYEQYF
>TRBJ1-2|few|17|TRBV11-3|TRBD1
TGTGCCAGCAGCTCAAAGGCGACCGGGACAGCTAACTATGGCTACACCTTC
CASSSKATGTANYGYTF
>TRBJ1-1|NA|16|TRBV28|TRBD1
TGTGCCAGCAGTGCCCCGAGACAGGGGGTTATAACTGAAGCTTTCTTT
CASSAPRQGVITEAFF
>TRBJ2-7|NA|17|TRBV5-1|TRBD1
TGCGCCAGTCGAAGCATGACAGGGGATTTTGGTTCCTACGAGCAGTACTTC
CASRSMTGDFGSYEQYF
>TRBJ2-4|NA|15|TRBV11-2|NA
TGTGCCAGCAGCTCGCTCCAGGGGGCCAAAAACATTCAGTACTTC
CASSSLQGAKNIQYF
>TRBJ2-1|NA|16|TRBV5-6|NA
TGTGCCAGCAGCTCCCGGGGCAGGGGTAGCTACAATGAGCAGTTCTTC
CASSSRGRGSYNEQFF
>TRBJ2-7|NA|16|TRBV4-1|NA
TGCGCCAGCAGCCAAGATCTTTCGCGGAGATACTACGAGCAGTACTTC
CASSQDLSRRYYEQYF
>TRBJ1-5|NA|14|TRBV6-5|NA
TGTGCCAGCAGCGCTACGCGGGTCAATCAGCCCCAGCATTTT
CASSATRVNQPQHF
>TRBJ2-1|once|16|TRBV25-1|NA
TGTGCCAGCGGTTCGTGGGGGCAGCGCTCCTACAATGAGCAGTTCTTC
CASGSWGQRSYNEQFF
>TRBJ2-6|NA|14|TRBV29-1|NA
TGCAGCGTTCGGGATGCGTCTGGGGCCAACGTCCTGACTTTC
CSVRDASGANVLTF
>TRBJ2-5|NA|15|TRBV9|TRBD2
TGTGCCAGCAGCGTATACGGGGGAGGGTTGGAGACCCAGTACTTC
CASSVYGGGLETQYF
>TRBJ2-1|NA|15|TRBV28|TRBD2
TGTGCCAGCAGTCTTAGCGGGAGGGCCTTGGGTGAGCAGTTCTTC
CASSLSGRALGEQFF
>TRBJ2-2|NA|15|TRBV9|NA
TGTGCCAGCAGCGTAGCCAGCGGGAACACCGGGGAGCTGTTTTTT
CASSVASGNTGELFF
>TRBJ2-7|NA|15|TRBV5-5|NA
TGTGCCAGCAGCTTACAGGGTGGGAGCTCCTACGAGCAGTACTTC
CASSLQGGSSYEQYF
>TRBJ1-2|NA|12|TRBV6-2/TRBV6-3|NA
TGTGCCAGCAGTCTTGAGGGCCGCCGCTACACCTTC
CASSLEGRRYTF